The 9 T cell receptor beta chains in this list originate from one sample, sequenced in a study of PD-1 blockade in classical Hodgkin lymphoma. This table comes from immunoSEQ multiplex PCR, and its TCRdb copy is limited to in-frame clones, with some not included. The data contain 80,000 to 95,000 clones, more than 80% of them singletons. Specified time point: cycle 4 day 1 (C4D1), after more than five weeks of nivolumab. With no exception, relapse followed autologous stem cell transplantation in all patients, and brentuximab vedotin exposure varied. The sequencing used peripheral blood mononuclear cells (PBMCs), collected before the fourth cycle of nivolumab. The source is a human donor with classical Hodgkin lymphoma.

CDR3 nucleotide sequence: TGCGCCAGCAGTCAAGGGGACCGACGATCATCCTACGAGCAGTACTTC. Translated: CASSQGDRRSSYEQYF. The rearrangement joins TRBV23-1 to TRBJ2-7, with D perhaps being TRBD1 or TRBD2 (5 bases each). TRBV23-1 is treated as an ORF (open reading frame) with a function not yet certain. The V and J ends lost 2 bases and 1 base respectively, with 15 bases between them. The CDR3 consists of 16 residues.

This clone has a handful of counts. The gene calls are TRBV14 and TRBJ2-7, with 7 nucleotides matching TRBD1. The V and J ends lost 3 bases and 6 bases, in that order; junction bases with no gene match: 5. The CDR3 totals 13 residues. Per the germline V gene, CDR1 is SGHDN and CDR2 is FVKESK. The CDR3 coding sequence is TGTGCCAGCAGCCAGGACCGGGACAGCGAGCAGTACTTC. Translated, it gives CASSQDRDSEQYF. Complete variable domain (other parts from reference TRBV14 and TRBJ2-7): EAGVTQFPSHSVIEKGQTVTLRCDPISGHDNLYWYRRVMGKEIKFLLHFVKESKQDESGMPNNRFLAERTGGTYSTLKVQPAELEDSGVYFCASSQDRDSEQYFGPGTRLTVT.

The genes are TRBV6-6 and TRBJ2-1, with D possibly matching TRBD2 (5 bases). This CDR3 is 13 amino acids long. The V gene lost 10 bases and the J gene lost 5 bases, with 15 bases spanning the gap. From germline, CDR1 is MNHNY and CDR2 SVGAGI (reference sequence). DNA for the CDR3: TGTGCCACCCTCGGGGTACGCCACAATGAGCAGTTCTTC. It codes for CATLGVRHNEQFF.

This clone came up many times. The chain couples TRBV7-3 to TRBJ2-3, with 11 positions matching TRBD2. Trimming at V came to 2 bases and at J to 4 bases, leaving 5 bases not matched to a gene. Looked up from germline, CDR1 is SGHTA and CDR2 is FQGTGA. CDR3 length: 16 residues. CDR3 sequence (DNA): TGTGCCAGCAGCTTAGGTAGCGGGAGGGCCCCAGATACGCAGTATTTT. Amino acid sequence: CASSLGSGRAPDTQYF.

The J gene is TRBJ1-2, the V gene TRBV28; perhaps TRBD1 as D (6 bases). The CDR3 has 13 amino acids. V shed 6 bases and J shed 0 bases, with 8 bases lying between them. Germline CDR1 is MDHEN and CDR2 is SYDVKM. This CDR3 reads CASRGQSNYGYTF. CDR3 bases: TGTGCCAGCAGAGGACAGTCTAACTATGGCTACACCTTC.

The V call is TRBV5-4, the J call TRBJ2-1, with TRBD1 matching 7 bases. Trimming removed 4 bases from V and 3 bases from J; junction bases left unmatched: 7. The length of the CDR3 is 15 residues. Germline assignment: CDR1 SGHNT and CDR2 YYREEE (reference sequence). The CDR3, as DNA: TGTGCCAGCAGCCTTCGGACAGGCGACTACAATGAGCAGTTCTTC. This gives the protein CASSLRTGDYNEQFF.

The rearrangement joins TRBV5-8 to TRBJ1-1; 7 bases are a match to TRBD1. The length of the CDR3 is 14 residues. V trimming: 4 bases; J trimming: 2 bases; junction bases outside the gene matches: 5. Germline values: CDR1 SGHTS, CDR2 YDEGEE. The CDR3 loop is CASSTDRANTEAFF. The CDR3 DNA follows: TGTGCCAGCAGCACCGACAGGGCTAACACTGAAGCTTTCTTT.

The CDR3 nucleotides read TGTGCCAGCAGCTTATTTTCGGGGGCAACAACTGAAGCTTTCTTT. As protein: CASSLFSGATTEAFF. The genes are TRBV7-2 and TRBJ1-1, with D possibly being TRBD1 (6 bases). V was cut by 2 bases and J by 5 bases, with 15 bases left in between. The CDR3 is 15 residues long. In germline, CDR1 is SGHTA, CDR2 FQGNSA.

This sequence joins TRBV7-9 and TRBJ2-1, with 8 bases lining up with TRBD1. CDR1 is SEHNR and CDR2 is FQNEAQ in the germline V gene (reference sequence). The CDR3 covers 12 residues. Germline trimming cut 5 bases from V and 12 bases from J; bases unmatched to any gene: 6. CDR3 region: CASSRDRLAQFF. The DNA of the CDR3 is TGTGCCAGCAGCCGGGACAGGCTCGCGCAGTTCTTC.